Listed below are T cell receptor beta chains from one sample, sequenced in a study of T cell responses to AZD1222 COVID-19 vaccine. Repertoires were generated with immunoSEQ multiplex PCR, while TCRdb's copy carries only in-frame clones and drops some. The data contain 120,000 to 150,000 clones, roughly 90% of them singletons. Sequencing used peripheral blood, obtained on day 0 of AZD1222 vaccination. The receptors stem from an adult in good health. Both conserved end residues are part of each CDR3. Fields, in order: D gene, V gene, clone size, J gene, CDR3 protein, CDR3 DNA. The D gene is left open where the match is weak. Size tells how often a clone was seen (once, few, many) or the class of an expanded clone, and some rows leave it out.

>NA|TRBV18|NA|TRBJ2-7
CASSALQASYEQYF
TGTGCCAGCTCAGCCCTACAGGCCTCCTACGAGCAGTACTTC
>NA|TRBV1|NA|TRBJ2-1
CTSSQEGGNEQFF
TGCACCAGCAGCCAAGAAGGTGGGAATGAGCAGTTCTTC
>NA|TRBV5-1|NA|TRBJ1-3
CASSLQGSGNTIYF
TGCGCCAGCAGCTTACAGGGCTCTGGAAACACCATATATTTT
>NA|TRBV11-2|NA|TRBJ1-1
CASSSGGMNTEAFF
TGTGCCAGCAGCTCAGGAGGCATGAACACTGAAGCTTTCTTT
>NA|TRBV20-1|NA|TRBJ1-1
CSARAYNGAFF
TGCAGTGCAAGGGCGTATAACGGAGCTTTCTTT
>NA|TRBV29-1|NA|TRBJ2-1
CSAAGRTSYNEQFF
TGCAGCGCGGCCGGGCGAACCTCCTACAATGAGCAGTTCTTC
>NA|TRBV6-2/TRBV6-3|NA|TRBJ2-4
CASSYVLPPLRNPKNIQYF
TGTGCCAGCAGTTACGTCTTACCCCCGTTACGAAACCCGAAAAACATTCAGTACTTC
>NA|TRBV6-5|NA|TRBJ2-2
CASSYSRNTGELFF
TGTGCCAGCAGTTACAGCAGGAACACCGGGGAGCTGTTTTTT
>TRBD1|TRBV7-9|once|TRBJ1-2
CASSLPGQGYYGYTF
TGTGCCAGCAGCTTACCGGGACAGGGGTACTATGGCTACACCTTC
>TRBD2|TRBV24-1|NA|TRBJ2-3
CATSDRGQTSGSPDTQYF
TGTGCCACCAGTGACCGAGGGCAGACTAGCGGGAGCCCAGATACGCAGTATTTT
>TRBD1|TRBV30|NA|TRBJ2-1
CAWSVGQGVNEQFF
TGTGCCTGGAGTGTGGGACAGGGAGTCAATGAGCAGTTCTTC
>NA|TRBV28|NA|TRBJ2-3
CASSFGSTDTQYF
TGTGCCAGCAGTTTTGGCAGCACAGATACGCAGTATTTT
>NA|TRBV18|NA|TRBJ1-1
CASSPGMGTEAFF
TGTGCCAGCTCACCGGGGATGGGCACTGAAGCTTTCTTT
>NA|TRBV30|NA|TRBJ1-4
CAWSVTQTNEKLFF
TGTGCCTGGAGTGTTACACAAACTAATGAAAAACTGTTTTTT
>NA|TRBV7-2|few|TRBJ2-1
CASSLGGGVQYEQFF
TGTGCCAGCAGCTTGGGCGGCGGGGTTCAGTATGAGCAGTTCTTC
>TRBD1|TRBV29-1|NA|TRBJ2-7
CSARQGATEQYF
TGCAGCGCTCGACAGGGGGCGACCGAGCAGTACTTC
>NA|TRBV6-2/TRBV6-3|NA|TRBJ1-5
CASSYSPIGNQPQHF
TGTGCCAGCAGTTACTCCCCCATTGGCAATCAGCCCCAGCATTTT
>NA|TRBV4-1|NA|TRBJ1-5
CASSQGRGHPTYSNQPQHF
TGCGCCAGCAGCCAAGGGCGGGGACACCCGACCTATAGCAATCAGCCCCAGCATTTT
>NA|TRBV4-2|once|TRBJ1-4
CASSQEGGAEKLFF
TGTGCCAGCAGCCAAGAAGGGGGAGCGGAAAAACTGTTTTTT
>NA|TRBV5-6|few|TRBJ2-7
CASTVGGTYEQYF
TGTGCCAGCACCGTGGGCGGGACCTACGAGCAGTACTTC
>NA|TRBV2|NA|TRBJ2-7
CASRASGYEQYF
TGTGCCAGCAGAGCGTCCGGGTACGAGCAGTACTTC
>NA|TRBV28|NA|TRBJ2-7
CASRKGQLNYEQYF
TGTGCCAGCAGAAAGGGCCAACTCAATTACGAGCAGTACTTC
>NA|TRBV5-5|NA|TRBJ1-4
CASSPSVPVYEKLFF
TGTGCCAGCAGCCCGTCGGTGCCCGTGTATGAAAAACTGTTTTTT
>NA|TRBV12-3/TRBV12-4|NA|TRBJ2-3
CASRPGTDTQYF
TGTGCCAGCAGGCCGGGCACAGATACGCAGTATTTT
>NA|TRBV19|NA|TRBJ1-1
CASSTQRKGHTEAFF
TGTGCCAGTAGTACACAGCGAAAGGGTCACACTGAAGCTTTCTTT
>NA|TRBV6-5|once|TRBJ2-7
CASSQPGETYEQYF
TGTGCCAGCAGCCAACCCGGGGAGACCTACGAGCAGTACTTC
>NA|TRBV6-2/TRBV6-3|NA|TRBJ2-7
CASSSSSYEQYF
TGTGCCAGCAGCTCTAGCTCCTACGAGCAGTACTTC
>TRBD1|TRBV9|NA|TRBJ1-2
CASSAGTGAPYGYTF
TGTGCCAGCAGCGCCGGGACAGGAGCTCCATATGGCTACACCTTC
>TRBD2|TRBV5-8|NA|TRBJ2-3
CASSGGLAGGLLSTDTQYF
TGTGCCAGCAGCGGGGGACTAGCGGGAGGATTATTAAGCACAGATACGCAGTATTTT
>TRBD2|TRBV6-2/TRBV6-3|NA|TRBJ2-7
CASSYSAGGNEQYF
TGTGCCAGCAGTTACTCTGCGGGAGGGAACGAGCAGTACTTC
>NA|TRBV6-5|NA|TRBJ1-4
CASSQSTGNEKLFF
TGTGCCAGCAGCCAATCTACAGGAAATGAAAAACTGTTTTTT
>NA|TRBV21-1|NA|TRBJ1-1
CASSGRDRGFTEAFF
TGTGCCAGCAGCGGCCGGGACCGGGGCTTCACTGAAGCTTTCTTT
>NA|TRBV28|NA|TRBJ2-2
CASRWGTPTGELFF
TGTGCCAGCAGATGGGGGACCCCCACCGGGGAGCTGTTTTTT
>TRBD1|TRBV6-5|NA|TRBJ1-4
CASSYSRTGDNEKLFF
TGTGCCAGCAGTTACTCGAGGACAGGGGATAATGAAAAACTGTTTTTT
>NA|TRBV21-1|NA|TRBJ1-2
CASSKGGRQGRDYGYTF
TGTGCCAGCAGCAAAGGGGGGCGTCAGGGCCGAGACTATGGCTACACCTTC
>NA|TRBV9|NA|TRBJ2-2
CASSVEGSKAGELFF
TGTGCCAGCAGCGTAGAGGGGTCTAAAGCCGGGGAGCTGTTTTTT
>NA|TRBV7-7|NA|TRBJ2-2
CASSFSHGGELFF
TGTGCCAGCAGCTTTTCCCACGGTGGGGAGCTGTTTTTT
>NA|TRBV18|NA|TRBJ1-2
CASSPQDSYGYTF
TGTGCCAGCTCTCCCCAGGACAGCTATGGCTACACCTTC
>NA|TRBV2|NA|TRBJ1-2
CASSLQGTNYGYTF
TGTGCCAGCAGTTTGCAGGGCACTAACTATGGCTACACCTTC
>TRBD1|TRBV5-1|NA|TRBJ1-1
CASSLVVGAGGSEAFF
TGCGCCAGCAGCTTGGTTGTGGGGGCAGGGGGCTCCGAAGCTTTCTTT
>NA|TRBV14|once|TRBJ2-7
CASSQSSGEQYF
TGTGCCAGCAGCCAATCCTCAGGCGAGCAGTACTTC
>NA|TRBV4-3|NA|TRBJ1-1
CASSWGNTEAFF
TGCGCCAGCAGTTGGGGTAACACTGAAGCTTTCTTT
>NA|TRBV2|NA|TRBJ2-6
CASREGGEIGANVLTF
TGTGCCAGCCGAGAAGGAGGGGAGATTGGGGCCAACGTCCTGACTTTC
>NA|TRBV5-1|few|TRBJ2-7
CASSLDQGHEQYF
TGCGCCAGCAGCTTGGATCAGGGTCACGAGCAGTACTTC
>NA|TRBV25-1|NA|TRBJ2-7
CASSPTGRGYEQYF
TGTGCCAGCAGCCCCACCGGTAGGGGCTACGAGCAGTACTTC
>TRBD1|TRBV16|NA|TRBJ2-7
CASSTLLGQNSYEQYF
TGTGCCAGCAGCACGCTTCTGGGACAGAACTCCTACGAGCAGTACTTC
>TRBD2|TRBV6-5|NA|TRBJ2-1
CASSFLAGGTTNEQFF
TGTGCCAGCAGTTTCCTAGCGGGAGGCACAACCAATGAGCAGTTCTTC
>TRBD1|TRBV4-3|NA|TRBJ2-5
CASSHDREIGETQYF
TGCGCCAGCAGCCACGACAGGGAAATTGGAGAGACCCAGTACTTC
>NA|TRBV21-1|NA|TRBJ2-3
CASNPFKSSGSSDTQYF
TGTGCCAGCAATCCTTTTAAGTCTAGCGGGAGCTCAGATACGCAGTATTTT
>TRBD2|TRBV5-3|NA|TRBJ2-7
CARSLQKAGVVYEQYF
TGTGCCAGAAGCTTACAAAAAGCGGGAGTAGTCTACGAGCAGTACTTC
>NA|TRBV6-5|NA|TRBJ1-1
CASSRPGGNTEAFF
TGTGCCAGCAGTCGACCGGGGGGGAACACTGAAGCTTTCTTT
>TRBD2|TRBV4-2|few|TRBJ2-7
CASSQEGGRAYEQYF
TGTGCCAGCAGCCAAGAGGGCGGGAGGGCCTACGAGCAGTACTTC
>NA|TRBV27|NA|TRBJ2-7
CASSHTSYEQYF
TGTGCCAGCAGTCACACCAGCTACGAGCAGTACTTC
>NA|TRBV4-2|NA|TRBJ2-1
CASSQVLARFNEQFF
TGTGCCAGCAGCCAAGTATTAGCGCGCTTCAATGAGCAGTTCTTC
>TRBD1|TRBV5-6|NA|TRBJ1-3
CASSLGTGFSGNTIYF
TGTGCCAGCAGCTTGGGGACAGGGTTTTCTGGAAACACCATATATTTT
>NA|TRBV5-4|NA|TRBJ1-2
CASSLAVDVYGYTF
TGTGCCAGCAGCTTGGCGGTGGACGTCTATGGCTACACCTTC
>NA|TRBV29-1|NA|TRBJ1-1
CSVRLVNTEAFF
TGCAGCGTTAGGTTAGTGAACACTGAAGCTTTCTTT
>NA|TRBV11-1|NA|TRBJ2-3
CASSFESTDTQYF
TGTGCCAGCAGCTTTGAAAGCACAGATACGCAGTATTTT
>NA|TRBV28|NA|TRBJ2-3
CASMKVAATTDTQYF
TGTGCCAGCATGAAGGTAGCGGCAACCACAGATACGCAGTATTTT